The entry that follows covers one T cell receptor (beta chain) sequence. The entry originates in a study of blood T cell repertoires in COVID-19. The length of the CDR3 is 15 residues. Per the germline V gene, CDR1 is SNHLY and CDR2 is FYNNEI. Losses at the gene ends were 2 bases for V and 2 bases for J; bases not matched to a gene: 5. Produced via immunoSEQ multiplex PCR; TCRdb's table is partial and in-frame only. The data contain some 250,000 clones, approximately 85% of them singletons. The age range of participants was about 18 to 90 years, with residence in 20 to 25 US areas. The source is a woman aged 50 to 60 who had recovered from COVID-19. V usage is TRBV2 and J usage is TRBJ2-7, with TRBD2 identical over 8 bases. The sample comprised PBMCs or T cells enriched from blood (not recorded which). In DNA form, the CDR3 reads TGTGCCAGCAGTGAAAGCGGGAGAGGTACCTACGAGCAGTACTTC. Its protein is CASSESGRGTYEQYF.